This T cell receptor beta chain came from a study of OX40 agonist ivuxolimab in advanced cancers. Study overall: Each dose-escalation patient presented with hepatocellular carcinoma, melanoma, renal cell or head and neck cancer. Study observations and caveats: In CD8+ T cells, expanded clones were on average more numerous than in CD4+. Still undetermined is the antigen specificity of the expanded peripheral T cells.

Looked up from germline, CDR1 is MDHEN and CDR2 is SYDVKM. The CDR3 consists of 15 residues. V was clipped by 6 bases and J by 1 base; unmatched bases: 7. On this clone: What it recognizes is unknown.

Method: immunoSEQ multiplex PCR; TCRdb's copy keeps in-frame clones and lacks some. Here the sample spans tens of thousands of clones, around 91% being singletons. The rearrangement links TRBV28 to TRBJ2-5, with 8 bases fitting TRBD1. The specimen comprised CD4+ or CD8+ T cells sorted from blood, sampled in a trial of the OX40 agonist ivuxolimab. The clonotype originates from an adult with an advanced solid tumor such as melanoma, head and neck, liver or kidney cancer. The CDR3 DNA sequence: TGTGCCAGCAGCACCCCGGGACAGGTCCAAGAGACCCAGTACTTC. It is translated as CASSTPGQVQETQYF.